This entry is about one T cell receptor beta chain. Clones were sequenced by immunoSEQ multiplex PCR, and TCRdb holds only the in-frame ones, with some missing. The profile shows around 81,000 clones, under 97% of them singletons. The record originates from a study of technical replicates of blood from a few donors. Deletions cut 4 bases from V and 7 bases from J, with 9 bases between. Germline-derived CDR1 and CDR2 are DFQATT and SNEGSKA (reference sequence). This CDR3 region has 11 residues. Sequences were obtained from T cells isolated from PBMCs. This TCR derives from a human donor in good health. The chain employs TRBV20-1 and TRBJ2-3; possible D gene TRBD2, 5 bases. The CDR3 is CSANTGNTQYF. DNA of the CDR3: TGCAGTGCTAATACGGGGAATACGCAGTATTTT.